This T cell receptor beta chain was recovered during a study of cytomegalovirus exposure and HLA in healthy donors (dated by TCRdb to the late 2010s). In terms of the full investigation: According to a later analysis, one platform produced both the approximately 110 validation repertoires and the 666 repertoires of the first cohort. The study aimed to test whether signatures of past pathogen exposure could be identified by cataloging public T cell receptors. A separate validation cohort of 100 to 150 different subjects was used in addition to the approximately 610-subject first cohort. The study combined high-throughput TCR immunosequencing, statistical association of individual TCRs with disease status, and machine learning to predict cytomegalovirus infection status.

In this sample, this clone turned up once. Its target antigen remains unknown. Base qualities are not recorded, but no much larger clone differs from it by a single base. Donors formed part of the validation cohort, which comprised over a hundred subjects and was distinct from the first cohort of 670 or so subjects. The CDR3 runs 14 amino acids, cysteine and phenylalanine included. Left in the record is the CDR3 DNA by itself, 42 bases read in frame from the first base. According to the germline V gene, CDR1 reads MRHNA and CDR2 reads SNTAGT. Relative to germline, V is missing 2 bases and J is missing 7 bases, with 2 bases of the junction outside any gene match. What the authors observed across the whole study: The authors suggested that the approach could potentially be extended to other disease states and immunological phenotypes. Most TCR sequences were seen in very few donors, while some public TCRs were found in many individuals. Subsequent analysis determined that TCRs grouped into clusters in the first cohort also showed a tendency toward co-occurrence across the 120 or so validation repertoires, and 85% to 95% of cluster scores exceeded 0. In both the original and validation cohorts, the classifier was reported to diagnose cytomegalovirus status with high specificity and sensitivity. A later analysis lacked HLA typing for the validation cohort, so it scored co-occurrence in that cohort across all 120 or so repertoires. Three of the identified cytomegalovirus-associated TCR beta chains were confirmed in vitro to be specific for cytomegalovirus antigens. In the study, about 150 TCR beta chains were listed as associated with cytomegalovirus.

Library construction relied on the immunoSEQ multiplex PCR assay. The paper's data handling went like this. To diagnose cytomegalovirus status from the catalog of TCR beta chain sequences, a statistical classification framework was built. TCRdb holds this immuneACCESS table with in-frame rearrangements only. Some clones are missing; in checked studies, unresolved V genes explain under half, and the rest has no known cause. The V and J calls and clone size were taken over from that table, and D and trimming were inferred from the DNA. Within this sample are about 140,000 clones, with approximately 84% of them counted one time only. The ten largest clones take up over 1.1% of the sample.

The sample taken for sequencing was PBMCs. The clonotype comes from a woman aged 25 to 39 in good health and CMV-seronegative. Recombination linked TRBV6-4 to TRBJ1-6; TRBD1 lines up with 7 middle nucleotides. The encoded CDR3 is CASSDDRVNSPLHF. The nucleotide sequence reads as follows: TGTGCCAGCAGTGACGACAGGGTGAATTCACCCCTCCACTTT.